The 14 T cell receptor beta chains below all came from one sample that was sequenced in a study of beta chain features in type 1 diabetes. Whole-study results and caveats: Patients with Type 1 diabetes showed moderately but significantly shorter TCRB CDR3s in all four CD4+ subsets.

Reverse transcribing all isolated RNA meant expressed TCRB transcripts were sequenced. TCRdb's table, derived via immunoSEQ multiplex PCR, lists solely in-frame clones and lacks some. The sample records about 650,000 clones, 9.5% to 15% being singletons. These TCRs are of unknown antigen specificity. Sequenced input: naive CD4+ T cells from blood. These receptors all come from a man aged 30 to 45 with type 1 diabetes.

V gene TRBV6-6 combines with J gene TRBJ2-7, with 9 bases identical to TRBD1. Looked up from germline, CDR1 is MNHNY and CDR2 is SVGAGI (reference sequence). After removal of 2 bases from V and 5 bases from J, the junction contained 10 bases not matched to a gene. The CDR3 covers 16 residues. This CDR3 reads CASSYTDRGPGHEQYF. The CDR3 coding sequence is TGTGCCAGCAGTTACACGGACAGGGGACCGGGCCACGAGCAGTACTTC.

This rearrangement joins TRBV4-2 to TRBJ1-4, with D perhaps matching TRBD1 (5 bases). Trimming pared 1 base from V and 6 bases from J, leaving 9 bases between. CDR1 LGHNA and CDR2 YNFKEQ come from the germline V gene. This CDR3 spans 14 amino acids. CDR3 nucleotides: TGTGCCAGCAGCCAAGGGACATCTGATGAAAAACTGTTTTTT. Translation gives CASSQGTSDEKLFF.

This sequence joins TRBV10-3 and TRBJ2-5; a possible D gene is TRBD2 (6 bases). The length of the CDR3 is 13 residues. The V end lost 6 bases, the J end lost 2 bases, and 10 bases lay between the germline ends. CDR1 and CDR2 (germline): ENHRY, SYGVKD. CDR3 sequence (DNA): TGTGCCATCAGCGGGACTTATCAAGAGACCCAGTACTTC. It yields the protein CAISGTYQETQYF.

This clone has just a few counts. The genes are TRBV5-4 and TRBJ1-1; perhaps TRBD1 as D (5 bases). V gave up 4 bases and J gave up 1 base, with 11 bases separating them. CDR1 SGHNT and CDR2 YYREEE come from the germline V gene (reference sequence). The CDR3 is 14 amino acids. Here the CDR3 DNA reads TGTGCCAGCAGCCTAAGGGGAGCGAACACTGAAGCTTTCTTT. Amino acid sequence: CASSLRGANTEAFF.

This clone was observed a few times. The chain recombines TRBV14 with TRBJ1-1; D not certain. Germline CDR1 is SGHDN and CDR2 is FVKESK. Trimming stripped 1 base from V and 3 bases from J, with 12 bases between. The length of the CDR3 is 15 residues. The CDR3 loop reads CASSQVAGVDTEAFF. In DNA, the CDR3 is TGTGCCAGCAGCCAAGTTGCGGGCGTAGACACTGAAGCTTTCTTT.

V usage is TRBV29-1 and J usage is TRBJ2-7, with TRBD2 matching 7 bases. The V and J ends lost 5 bases and 3 bases, in that order; junction bases with no gene match: 4. In germline, CDR1 is SQVTM, CDR2 ANQGSEA. The CDR3 spans 12 residues. DNA of the CDR3: TGCAGCGTTCGAAGGGAGGGCTACGAGCAGTACTTC. Translated, it gives CSVRREGYEQYF.

Only a few counts were recorded for this clone. The chain links TRBV9 to TRBJ1-5, with TRBD1 matching over 7 bases. CDR1 is SGDLS, CDR2 YYNGEE, per germline. CDR3 length: 16 residues. Losses at the gene ends were 4 bases for V and 2 bases for J; bases not matched to a gene: 9. The CDR3 protein is CASSRYDRVGNQPQHF. The CDR3 DNA reads TGTGCCAGCAGCAGATACGACAGGGTTGGCAATCAGCCCCAGCATTTT.

The chain's CDR3 is CASSLERTGLQHF. CDR3 coding DNA: TGTGCCAGCAGTTTAGAAAGAACAGGGCTCCAGCATTTT. V usage is TRBV6-5 and J usage is TRBJ1-5; TRBD1 is a possible D gene (6 bases). V lost 4 bases and J 12 bases, leaving 16 bases between the germline ends. The CDR3 runs to 13 residues. Germline V gene lookup returns CDR1 MNHEY and CDR2 SVGAGI.

This chain joins TRBV5-4 and TRBJ1-2; D uncertain. CDR1 is SGHNT, CDR2 YYREEE, per germline (reference sequence). CDR3 length equals 16 residues. Between the trimmed V and J ends, which lost 0 bases and 1 base, there was a span of 13 bases. Here the CDR3 reads CASSLDQRLLNYGYTF. DNA of the CDR3: TGTGCCAGCAGCTTGGACCAGCGACTACTTAACTATGGCTACACCTTC.

This clone was observed a handful of times. The rearrangement uses TRBV7-2 and TRBJ2-6, with D uncertain. Germline assignment: CDR1 SGHTA and CDR2 FQGNSA. The CDR3 totals 16 residues. V lost 1 base, J lost 0 bases, and 7 bases lay in between. The CDR3 loop is CASSLGDSSGANVLTF. As DNA, the CDR3 is TGTGCCAGCAGCTTAGGGGATTCCTCTGGGGCCAACGTCCTGACTTTC.

This clone occurred a few times. CDR3 sequence reads: CASSFVPNQPQHF. The CDR3 DNA reads as TGTGCCAGCAGTTTTGTGCCCAATCAGCCCCAGCATTTT. This rearrangement joins TRBV27 to TRBJ1-5, with unresolved D. With 3 bases removed from V and 3 bases from J, the gap between germline ends came to 6 bases. Germline-derived CDR1 and CDR2 are MNHEY and SMNVEV (reference sequence). The CDR3 runs 13 residues.

The gene calls are TRBV25-1 and TRBJ1-2; TRBD1 aligns across 8 bases. V was clipped by 2 bases and J by 1 base; unmatched bases: 9. The V gene's germline CDR1 is MGHDK and CDR2 SYGVNS. The CDR3 covers 17 residues. This chain's CDR3 is CASSEVTGAQSNYGYTF. In DNA, the CDR3 is TGTGCCAGCAGTGAAGTGACAGGGGCGCAGAGTAACTATGGCTACACCTTC.

For the CDR3, the DNA is TGTGCCAGCGCCCCAAGCACAGATACGCAGTATTTT. This gives the protein CASAPSTDTQYF. V usage is TRBV5-6 and J usage is TRBJ2-3, with D hard to call. Germline assignment: CDR1 SGHDT and CDR2 YYEEEE. This CDR3 is built from 12 residues. Trimming took off 7 bases at V and 0 bases at J, with 6 bases between the two ends.

This clone was recorded a few times. V gene TRBV6-6 combines with J gene TRBJ1-5; D is perhaps TRBD1 (5 bases). Germline V gene data show CDR1 as MNHNY and CDR2 as SVGAGI (reference sequence). The CDR3 loop spans 13 amino acids. Trimming pared 8 bases from V and 7 bases from J, leaving 15 bases between. The CDR3 is CASLGREGQPQHF. CDR3 DNA sequence: TGTGCCAGCCTCGGCAGGGAGGGCCAGCCCCAGCATTTT.